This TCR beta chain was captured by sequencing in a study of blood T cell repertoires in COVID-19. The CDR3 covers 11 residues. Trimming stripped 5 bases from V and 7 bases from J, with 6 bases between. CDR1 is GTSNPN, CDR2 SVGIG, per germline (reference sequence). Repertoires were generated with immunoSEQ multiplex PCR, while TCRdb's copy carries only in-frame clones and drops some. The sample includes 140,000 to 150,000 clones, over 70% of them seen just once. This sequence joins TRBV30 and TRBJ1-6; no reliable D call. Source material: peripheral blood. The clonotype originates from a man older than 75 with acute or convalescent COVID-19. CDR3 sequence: CAWDINSPLHF. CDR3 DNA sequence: TGTGCCTGGGACATAAATTCACCCCTCCACTTT.